This TCR beta chain emerged from a study of blood T cells in healthy people across ages (dated by TCRdb to between 2014 and 2016). Notes on the research overall: In model experiments, roughly one uniquely barcoded TCR beta cDNA molecule per two T cells was captured by template switching. Using deep sequencing normalized with unique cDNA molecular identifiers, the study measured how TCR beta repertoire diversity changes with age. For two donors (one aged 18 to 30 and one aged 80 or older), the study analyzed two additional independent replicas of 1 million unique cDNA reads from the same blood draw. The donors were split into four age groups: young (average 16 years), middle-aged (around 40), aged (over 55) and long-lived (more than 80). To avoid experimental bias, donors of different ages were randomly spread across the sequencing lanes. General findings and caveats noted by the study authors: Because profiling used bulk unsorted PBMCs, naive and antigen-experienced compartments could not be compared conclusively. Because donor CMV infection status was unknown, age-related changes in expanded clonotypes were potentially confounded. Observed TCR beta diversity per million T cells fell roughly linearly with age, and a significant reduction was already apparent by age around 40. The percentage of naive T cells measured by flow cytometry correlated strongly with observed TCR beta diversity. Total diversity estimates from one million sequenced T cells were considered lower bounds and underestimates. Compared with the aged group, more naive CD4+ T cells, fewer expanded clones and increased TCR diversity were shown by the long-lived group, suggesting age selection.

This clonotype was counted a single time. The clone's antigen remains unknown. A single base separates this from a much larger clone, so it may be a read error. Libraries were constructed by 5' RACE. Sequenced using an Illumina HiSeq 2500. A second PCR of 7 to 11 cycles was performed with a sample-barcoded 5' primer and a J-beta primer mix. Each TCR beta cDNA molecule received a unique molecular identifier from a template-switch 5' adaptor carrying 12 random nucleotides. At least 2.5 million CDR3-containing paired-end reads were obtained from each sample. First-strand cDNA synthesis was performed from all RNA using the Mint cDNA synthesis kit, with priming by a TRBC-specific oligonucleotide. After uracil-DNA glycosylase treatment, a first 18-cycle PCR used universal primers M1SS and BC2_uni_R on all cDNA. For the original study's pipeline: For normalization, 1 million high-quality reads were randomly selected from each sample, with every read carrying a distinct molecular identifier. Reads sharing molecular identifiers were discarded rather than binned into consensus sequences. MiTCR, run with a Q25 quality threshold and the strictest error-elimination algorithm, handled CDR3 identification, clonotype clustering and error correction. A nonparametric unseen species model with Euler transformation was used to estimate lower-bound total TCR beta diversity. Using fastp trimming at Q25 and MiXCR clonotype assembly, TCRdb reanalyzed the public sequencing data and kept in-frame beta chains. Every entry covers one CDR3 protein and lists the most common genes and DNA from its rows. The V and J calls, along with clone size, are taken from TCRdb and not from the paper's own processing. The table for this sample lists over a million distinct CDR3 sequences; less than 45% of them were counted only once. The ten largest clones add up to over 3.5% of the sample.

Donors were under 40 systemically healthy Caucasian individuals from Russia aged roughly 6 to 90 years. Approximately 9 milliliters of peripheral blood were collected from each donor into EDTA-treated Vacutainer tubes. Ficoll-Paque density-gradient centrifugation was used to isolate PBMCs, with at least 7 million per sample. Trizol reagent was used to extract total RNA from the PBMCs, yielding at least 5.5 micrograms per sample. The percentages of naive CD45RAhigh/CD27high T cells were determined by flow cytometry on a PBMC aliquot from every donor. CDR1 and CDR2 are drawn from the germline V gene: MGHRA, YSYEKL. Inclusive of the bounding cysteine and phenylalanine, the CDR3 is 15 residues long. CDR3 DNA is the only sequence kept; it has 45 bases, read in frame from the first base. V has 2 bases trimmed and J has 2 bases trimmed; junction bases matching no gene number 4.

The sample was blood. This sequence originates from a woman between 18 and 30 years old in good health. The V and J segments used are TRBV4-1 and TRBJ2-7; 9 bases in the junction line up with TRBD1. The bases read TGCGCCAGCAGCCAAATTGGGACAGGGACCTACGAGCAGTACTTC. Its coded protein is CASSQIGTGTYEQYF.